What follows describes a single T cell receptor (beta chain). The antigen is not known. CDR3 length: 14 amino acids. Between the trimmed V and J ends, which lost 10 bases and 5 bases, there was a span of 18 bases. Germline V CDR1 and CDR2: MNHEY, SVGEGT. A modified ARM-PCR protocol with three rounds of nested PCR amplified TCRbeta. TCRdb passed the multiplex PCR reads through MiXCR, listing each CDR3 protein once. Here the sample spans tens of thousands of distinct CDR3 sequences, about four fifths being singletons. This specimen belongs to a study of tumor and adjacent non-tumor tissue in lung cancer. About the study: The patients, 10 men and roughly 5 women, were roughly 31 to 85 with stage I to III disease.

RNA was extracted from bulk tissue without any cell sorting. The normal lung tissue was taken more than 3 cm from the tumor edge. The study, taken as a whole, reports: Tumor repertoires had a smaller top 100 clone share than normal lung. Compared with tumor, normal lung showed significantly lower TCR diversity. Patients with more diverse tumor TCRs had worse survival.

This chain uses TRBV6-2 or TRBV6-3 with TRBJ2-1; D ambiguous. The clonotype was recovered from a man in his fifties or sixties with non-small cell lung cancer. Input material: distant non-tumor lung tissue. Written as DNA, the CDR3 is TGTGCCACCACCGACCGGATAGCCCACAATGAGCAGTTCTTC. Protein: CATTDRIAHNEQFF.